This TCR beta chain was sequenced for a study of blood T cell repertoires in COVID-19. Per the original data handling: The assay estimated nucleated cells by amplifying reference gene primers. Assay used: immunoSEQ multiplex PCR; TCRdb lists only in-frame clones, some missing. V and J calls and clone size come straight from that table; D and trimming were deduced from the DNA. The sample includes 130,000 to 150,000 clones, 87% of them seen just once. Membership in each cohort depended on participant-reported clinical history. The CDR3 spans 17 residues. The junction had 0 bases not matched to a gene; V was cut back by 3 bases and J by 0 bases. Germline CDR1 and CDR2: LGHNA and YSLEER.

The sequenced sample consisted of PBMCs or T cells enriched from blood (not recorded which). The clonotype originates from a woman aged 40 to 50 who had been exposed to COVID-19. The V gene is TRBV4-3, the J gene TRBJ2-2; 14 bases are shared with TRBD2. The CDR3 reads CASSQGLAGANTGELFF. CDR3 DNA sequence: TGCGCCAGCAGCCAGGGACTAGCGGGGGCGAACACCGGGGAGCTGTTTTTT.